One T cell receptor (beta chain) is described in this entry. What it binds is unknown. V shed 3 bases and J shed 5 bases, with 10 bases lying between them. The CDR3 totals 13 residues. The germline V gene has CDR1 MDHEN and CDR2 SYDVKM. Only in-frame clones appear in the TCRdb table, and some are missing; sequencing was by immunoSEQ multiplex PCR. The sample consists of some 98,000 clones, about 80% of them appearing once. The data were taken from a study of OX40 agonist ivuxolimab in advanced cancers. Study details: Eligibility admitted prior anti-PD-1, anti-PD-L1 or anti-CTLA-4 therapy; around 41% had some.

Systemic immunosuppression or autoimmune disease history was grounds to exclude patients. Findings and caveats of the study: The study observed clonal expansion of CD4+ and CD8+ blood T cells by week 6 at 0.1 to 3.0 mg/kg. Normalized T-cell clonal expansion was also low in some nonresponders.

The receptor was derived from an adult with an advanced solid tumor such as melanoma, head and neck, liver or kidney cancer. This chain joins TRBV28 and TRBJ2-5; D is unclear. The sample in question was CD4+ or CD8+ T cells sorted from blood, obtained in a trial of the OX40 agonist ivuxolimab. Written as DNA, the CDR3 is TGTGCCAGCAGTTTGGCTAATAAGGAGACCCAGTACTTC. It encodes CASSLANKETQYF.